This T cell receptor beta chain was captured in a study of human T cells and chemical hapten exposure. V lost 8 bases and J lost 6; bases outside the gene matches: 11. Germline CDR1 is SGHAT and CDR2 is FQNNGV. This CDR3 is 14 amino acids long. MiXCR, run by TCRdb on the RACE reads, gives a single entry per CDR3 protein. The data show under 100,000 distinct CDR3 sequences, over 9.5% seen once. This clonotype appeared many times. Time point described: patch test 2, 6 weeks after DPC sensitization. Regarding treatment: therapeutic diphenylcyclopropenone sensitization with weekly scalp DPC. The J gene is TRBJ2-7, the V gene TRBV11-2, with 9 bases matching TRBD1. Sequences were derived from whole blood, sampled in connection with sensitization to the hapten diphenylcyclopropenone (DPC). The sequence was collected from a woman between 40 and 50 years old with alopecia areata. Some clones in this sample may be carry-over from other donors' samples. CDR3 nucleotides: TGTGCCAGCCAAAATAGGGGACAGGGAGCCGAGCAGTACTTC. Its protein is CASQNRGQGAEQYF.